These 15 T cell receptor beta chains originate from one sample sequenced in a study of hypomethylating agent response in myelodysplastic syndrome. The table came from immunoSEQ multiplex PCR; TCRdb's copy has only in-frame clones and leaves some out. The sample has about 10,000 clones, around 80% seen once. This specimen was bone marrow, taken before or after starting hypomethylating agent treatment for myelodysplastic syndrome (not recorded which). The origin of the receptors is a human donor with myelodysplastic syndrome.

This clone was seen a few times. The chain uses TRBV5-1 and TRBJ2-7, with 7 bases fitting TRBD1. Germline CDR1 SGHRS, CDR2 YFSETQ. This CDR3 spans 13 amino acids. The ends lost 3 bases at V and 4 bases at J; junction bases unmatched: 4. As DNA, the CDR3 is TGCGCCAGCAGCTCGCGACAGGGTTACGAGCAGTACTTC. This gives the protein CASSSRQGYEQYF.

This chain joins TRBV28 and TRBJ2-7; D uncertain. The CDR3 has 14 amino acids. V was clipped by 2 bases and J by 0 bases, with 8 bases between them. The germline CDR1 and CDR2 sequences are MDHEN and SYDVKM. CDR3 in amino acids: CASSLIRPSYEQYF. In nucleotides, the CDR3 is TGTGCCAGCAGTTTAATAAGGCCCTCCTACGAGCAGTACTTC.

V and J are TRBV5-1 and TRBJ2-2; D is perhaps TRBD1 (8 bases). Germline-derived CDR1 and CDR2 are SGHRS and YFSETQ. V gave up 1 base and J gave up 5 bases, with 12 bases separating them. The CDR3 has 15 residues. For the CDR3, the DNA is TGCGCCAGCAGCTTGACAGGGGGGGAGACCGGGGAGCTGTTTTTT. Its translation is CASSLTGGETGELFF.

The V gene is TRBV14, the J gene TRBJ2-1, with 11 bases matching TRBD2. V was clipped by 1 base and J by 0 bases; unmatched bases: 8. The CDR3 has 19 residues. Germline values: CDR1 SGHDN, CDR2 FVKESK. CDR3 in amino acids: CASSQARKTSGSSYNEQFF. In DNA, the CDR3 is TGTGCCAGCAGCCAAGCTAGAAAAACTAGCGGGAGCTCCTACAATGAGCAGTTCTTC. The entire variable domain, with the rest obtained from reference TRBV14 and TRBJ2-1, is as follows: EAGVTQFPSHSVIEKGQTVTLRCDPISGHDNLYWYRRVMGKEIKFLLHFVKESKQDESGMPNNRFLAERTGGTYSTLKVQPAELEDSGVYFCASSQARKTSGSSYNEQFFGPGTRLTVL.

The chain is built from TRBV5-1 and TRBJ1-4, with a possible D match to TRBD1 (6 bases). The germline gives CDR1 SGHRS, CDR2 YFSETQ. This CDR3 is built from 15 residues. V lost 4 bases, J lost 8 bases, and 18 bases lay in between. This CDR3 is CASSGVTGPGEKLFF. CDR3 bases: TGCGCCAGCAGCGGAGTTACAGGGCCCGGGGAAAAACTGTTTTTT.

The V and J genes are TRBV15 and TRBJ1-2, with TRBD1 as a possible D gene (5 bases). The CDR3 contains 14 residues. V lost 0 bases and J 5 bases, leaving 10 bases between the germline ends. Germline CDR1 is LNHNV and CDR2 is YYDKDF (reference sequence). The CDR3 loop is CATSRDRVSYGYTF. As DNA, the CDR3 is TGTGCCACCAGCAGAGACAGGGTATCGTATGGCTACACCTTC.

This rearrangement joins TRBV14 to TRBJ2-1; D is undetermined. The length of the CDR3 is 11 residues. Germline CDR1 is SGHDN and CDR2 is FVKESK. Trimming left V 0 bases short and J 10 bases short, with 4 bases between. This chain's CDR3 is CASSQEREQFF. In DNA, the CDR3 is TGTGCCAGCAGCCAAGAGCGGGAGCAGTTCTTC.

This clone was detected only once. The J gene is TRBJ2-3, the V gene TRBV7-9; D ambiguous. Germline assignment: CDR1 SEHNR and CDR2 FQNEAQ (reference sequence). V was pared by 2 bases and J by 0 bases, with 6 bases between. The CDR3 extends over 14 amino acids. Here the CDR3 reads CASSLTRSTDTQYF. CDR3 coding DNA: TGTGCCAGCAGCTTAACTCGGAGCACAGATACGCAGTATTTT.

The rearrangement links TRBV18 to TRBJ1-6; no firm D call. CDR3 length equals 14 residues. The germline CDR1 and CDR2 sequences are KGHSH and LQKENI. The V end was cut by 1 base, the J end by 11 bases, with 12 bases between. In nucleotides, the CDR3 is TGTGCCAGCTCACCACAGGAGGGTTGGACACCCCTCCACTTT. Translating it yields CASSPQEGWTPLHF.

This clone was seen a few times. The V gene is TRBV6-1, the J gene TRBJ1-1, with D tentatively TRBD1 (6 bases). Germline CDR1 and CDR2: MNHNS and SASEGT. V was shortened by 2 bases and J by 7 bases, with 11 bases between the two germline ends. This CDR3 spans 13 amino acids. CDR3 amino acids: CASSERGAGEAFF. In nucleotides, the CDR3 is TGTGCCAGCAGTGAAAGGGGGGCGGGTGAAGCTTTCTTT.

This sequence joins TRBV7-9 and TRBJ2-5; possibly TRBD1 or TRBD2 for D (5 bases each). The J call is in doubt because the DNA end fits TRBJ2-7 better. This CDR3 has 14 residues. The germline CDR1 and CDR2 sequences are SEHNR and FQNEAQ (reference sequence). CDR3 loop: CASSYRDASYEQYF. As DNA, the CDR3 is TGTGCCAGCAGCTACCGGGACGCTTCCTACGAGCAGTACTTC.

V and J are TRBV5-1 and TRBJ2-5; tentatively, D is TRBD1 (5 bases). Germline V lookup: CDR1 SGHRS, CDR2 YFSETQ. The CDR3 has 12 amino acids. The V gene lost 5 bases and the J gene lost 2 bases, with 7 bases spanning the gap. The CDR3 bases are TGCGCCAGCAGAAGGGGACAAGAGACCCAGTACTTC. Protein sequence: CASRRGQETQYF.

The V gene is TRBV5-1, the J gene TRBJ2-6; TRBD1 might be the D (5 bases). The CDR3 spans 17 residues. From germline, CDR1 is SGHRS and CDR2 YFSETQ. V gave up 2 bases and J gave up 0 bases, with 12 bases separating them. The CDR3 spells CASSLGVVFSGANVLTF. For the CDR3, the DNA is TGCGCCAGCAGCTTAGGGGTTGTGTTCTCTGGGGCCAACGTCCTGACTTTC.

The chain has TRBV5-4 and TRBJ2-3; D is unclear. The CDR3 runs 15 residues. CDR1 and CDR2 from the germline V gene are SGHNT and YYREEE (reference sequence). The V gene lost 0 bases and the J gene lost 3 bases, with 11 bases spanning the gap. CDR3 sequence (DNA): TGTGCCAGCAGCTTGGTAGGAGTACGGACAGATACGCAGTATTTT. Protein product: CASSLVGVRTDTQYF.

This clone was recorded a few times. This sequence joins TRBV28 and TRBJ1-1, with D possibly being TRBD1 (6 bases). The germline gives CDR1 MDHEN, CDR2 SYDVKM. With 6 bases removed from V and 0 bases from J, the gap between germline ends came to 11 bases. The CDR3 consists of 14 residues. The CDR3 loop reads CASRDGQLNTEAFF. CDR3 nucleotide sequence: TGTGCCAGCAGGGACGGACAGCTGAACACTGAAGCTTTCTTT.